What follows are 22 T cell receptor beta chains derived from one specimen sequenced in a study of cytomegalovirus exposure and HLA in healthy donors. A multiplex PCR was run with 60 Vbeta primers and 13 Jbeta primers. Measured with immunoSEQ multiplex PCR; TCRdb has only the in-frame clones, and not every one. Among fewer than 150,000 clones listed, 75% to 80% were seen once. Sequenced input: PBMCs. These receptors all come from a woman aged 45-60 years in good health and CMV-seronegative.

This chain joins TRBV6-1 and TRBJ2-3; TRBD1 matches at 7 bases. CDR1 is MNHNS and CDR2 is SASEGT in the germline V gene. V lost 5 bases and J lost 4; bases outside the gene matches: 6. CDR3 length: 14 amino acids. CDR3 nucleotide sequence: TGTGCCAGCAGTCGTCCCGGGACAGCAGATACGCAGTATTTT. Residues: CASSRPGTADTQYF.

The rearrangement links TRBV5-5 to TRBJ1-5, with no clear D. Germline V CDR1 and CDR2: SGHKS, YYEKEE (reference sequence). Trimming shortened V by 5 bases and J by 11 bases, and 23 bases separated the two germline ends. The CDR3 is made up of 15 amino acids. The CDR3 nucleotides are TGTGCCAGCAGTCCAACCGGACGTGGCGGGGTGACCCAGCATTTT. It yields the protein CASSPTGRGGVTQHF.

The chain uses TRBV6-1 and TRBJ1-5; no clear D. The CDR3 consists of 14 residues. The V end was cut by 4 bases, the J end by 9 bases, with 16 bases between. Germline values: CDR1 MNHNS, CDR2 SASEGT. CDR3 bases: TGTGCCAGCAGTGTGAACCGAGAGGCGCGGCCCCAGCATTTT. This sequence encodes CASSVNREARPQHF.

Only a few counts were recorded for this clone. J is TRBJ2-3 and V is TRBV5-1; tentative D call: TRBD1 (6 bases). Trimming left V 2 bases short and J 6 bases short, with 16 bases between. Per the germline V gene, CDR1 is SGHRS and CDR2 is YFSETQ. The CDR3 sequence is 15 residues long. CDR3 amino acids: CASSLGGQRVDTQYF. For the CDR3, the DNA is TGCGCCAGCAGCTTAGGGGGACAAAGGGTGGATACGCAGTATTTT.

This clone has only a few counts. The V gene is TRBV5-5, the J gene TRBJ1-5, with a tentative D call TRBD1 (6 bases). This CDR3 region has 13 residues. Germline V gene lookup returns CDR1 SGHKS and CDR2 YYEKEE (reference sequence). V was clipped by 0 bases and J by 9 bases, with 10 bases between them. This CDR3 reads CASSLAGDRPQHF. As DNA, the CDR3 is TGTGCCAGCAGCTTGGCAGGGGATCGGCCCCAGCATTTT. Filled out from reference TRBV5-5 and TRBJ1-5, the complete variable domain reads DAGVTQSPTHLIKTRGQQVTLRCSPISGHKSVSWYQQVLGQGPQFIFQYYEKEERGRGNFPDRFSARQFPNYSSELNVNALLLGDSALYLCASSLAGDRPQHFGDGTRLSIL.

The rearrangement links TRBV5-1 to TRBJ2-5; TRBD2 aligns across 7 bases. The CDR3 runs to 15 residues. The trim removed 0 bases at V and 5 bases at J, leaving 7 bases unmatched. Germline CDR1 and CDR2: SGHRS and YFSETQ. The CDR3: CASSLGASGFETQYF. Written as DNA, the CDR3 is TGCGCCAGCAGCTTGGGTGCTAGCGGTTTCGAGACCCAGTACTTC.

This clone was seen once. The chain has TRBV2 and TRBJ2-7; possibly TRBD2 for D (6 bases). The V end was cut by 8 bases, the J end by 0 bases, with 11 bases between. From germline, CDR1 is SNHLY and CDR2 FYNNEI. The CDR3 is 13 amino acids. The CDR3 spells CASVEGPSYEQYF. The CDR3 nucleotides read TGTGCCAGCGTGGAGGGGCCCTCCTACGAGCAGTACTTC.

Only one count was recorded for this clone. This chain links TRBV5-1 with TRBJ2-2; 12 positions match TRBD2. With 4 bases clipped from V and 2 bases from J, the junction kept 3 bases outside the gene matches. This CDR3 is built from 16 residues. Looked up from germline, CDR1 is SGHRS and CDR2 is YFSETQ. Here the CDR3 DNA reads TGCGCCAGCAGCCGACTAGCGGGGGACAACACCGGGGAGCTGTTTTTT. This translates into CASSRLAGDNTGELFF. Full variable domain (outside the CDR3, taken from reference TRBV5-1 and TRBJ2-2): KAGVTQTPRYLIKTRGQQVTLSCSPISGHRSVSWYQQTPGQGLQFLFEYFSETQRNKGNFPGRFSGRQFSNSRSEMNVSTLELGDSALYLCASSRLAGDNTGELFFGEGSRLTVL.

This clone showed up just a few times. This chain connects TRBV19 to TRBJ1-2; D uncertain. Trimming removed 5 bases from V and 1 base from J, with 20 bases in between. This CDR3 has 17 residues. Germline V gene sequence: CDR1 LNHDA, CDR2 SQIVND (reference sequence). CDR3 in DNA: TGTGCCAGTAGTGCCCAGCCCAGGTCGTTCAGTAACTATGGCTACACCTTC. Residues: CASSAQPRSFSNYGYTF.

The chain joins TRBV11-3 to TRBJ2-1, with 8 bases fitting TRBD2. Trimming took 0 bases from V and 1 from J; bases not matched to a gene: 5. Germline-derived CDR1 and CDR2 are SGHNT and YENEEA. The CDR3 consists of 17 residues. The CDR3 nucleotides read TGTGCCAGCAGCTTAGATGTCGGGGGGGCTTCCTACAATGAGCAGTTCTTC. Protein product: CASSLDVGGASYNEQFF.

This clone was counted once. This chain connects TRBV2 to TRBJ1-2, with 7 bases aligning to TRBD1. In germline, CDR1 is SNHLY, CDR2 FYNNEI. The CDR3 sequence is 16 residues long. After removal of 2 bases from V and 2 bases from J, the junction contained 8 bases not matched to a gene. This CDR3 is CASSEQGVGVNYGYTF. CDR3 coding DNA: TGTGCCAGCAGTGAACAGGGGGTGGGAGTAAACTATGGCTACACCTTC.

CDR3 sequence reads: CASGTGDANQPQHF. Here the CDR3 DNA reads TGTGCCAGCGGGACAGGGGACGCGAATCAGCCCCAGCATTTT. V and J are TRBV10-3 and TRBJ1-5, with 10 bases matching TRBD1. The CDR3 runs to 14 residues. Per the germline V gene, CDR1 is ENHRY and CDR2 is SYGVKD. Germline trimming cut 10 bases from V and 4 bases from J; bases unmatched to any gene: 7.

This chain joins TRBV4-3 and TRBJ2-1; D is possibly TRBD1 (6 bases). This CDR3 comprises 17 residues. Germline CDR1 LGHNA, CDR2 YSLEER. Trimming stripped 3 bases from V and 0 bases from J, with 15 bases between. CDR3 sequence reads: CASSQGRTARSYNEQFF. The CDR3 nucleotides read TGCGCCAGCAGCCAGGGTCGGACAGCCCGCTCCTACAATGAGCAGTTCTTC.

This chain connects TRBV5-1 to TRBJ1-2, with 11 bases aligning to TRBD1. V gave up 0 bases and J gave up 4 bases; unmatched junction bases: 5. The CDR3 totals 16 residues. Germline CDR1 SGHRS, CDR2 YFSETQ. The CDR3 is CASSLDRTGGFYGYTF. The DNA of the CDR3 is TGCGCCAGCAGCTTGGATCGGACAGGGGGCTTCTATGGCTACACCTTC.

This sequence joins TRBV5-6 and TRBJ1-1; TRBD1 might be the D (6 bases). This CDR3 spans 13 amino acids. Germline V gives CDR1 SGHDT, CDR2 YYEEEE. Trimming stripped 7 bases from V and 4 bases from J, with 14 bases between. This chain's CDR3 is CASQGGDGTEAFF. DNA of the CDR3: TGTGCCAGCCAAGGGGGAGATGGCACTGAAGCTTTCTTT.

CDR3 nucleotides: TGCGCCAGCAGCTTGGGAGCGCATGAGACCCAGTACTTC. Its protein is CASSLGAHETQYF. The V and J genes are TRBV5-1 and TRBJ2-5; no clear D. The CDR3 is 13 residues long. The germline CDR1 and CDR2 sequences are SGHRS and YFSETQ. Trimming left V 0 bases short and J 5 bases short, with 8 bases between. Full variable domain (remainder filled in from reference TRBV5-1 and TRBJ2-5): KAGVTQTPRYLIKTRGQQVTLSCSPISGHRSVSWYQQTPGQGLQFLFEYFSETQRNKGNFPGRFSGRQFSNSRSEMNVSTLELGDSALYLCASSLGAHETQYFGPGTRLLVL.

The chain has TRBV7-6 and TRBJ1-2; D call uncertain. CDR3 length: 13 residues. Per the germline V gene, CDR1 is SGHVS and CDR2 is FNYEAQ. V was cut by 5 bases and J by 3 bases, with 10 bases left in between. The CDR3 protein is CASSQTGDYGYTF. DNA for the CDR3: TGTGCCAGCAGCCAGACCGGGGACTATGGCTACACCTTC.

This clone is a singleton in its sample. This chain uses TRBV6-1 with TRBJ2-7; 9 bases line up with TRBD1. Unmatched junction bases numbered 6, after V lost 2 bases and J lost 4 bases. The CDR3 has 15 residues. Germline-derived CDR1 and CDR2 are MNHNS and SASEGT. The CDR3 region has the DNA TGTGCCAGCAGTGAATTGGACGGACAGGGGTACGAGCAGTACTTC. Translating it yields CASSELDGQGYEQYF.

The V and J genes are TRBV5-1 and TRBJ2-1; D possibly corresponds to TRBD1 (6 bases). V lost 5 bases to trimming and J lost 1 base, with 16 bases between them. This CDR3 spans 16 amino acids. The germline V gene encodes CDR1 SGHRS and CDR2 YFSETQ. The CDR3 DNA reads as TGCGCCAGCAGTCATTACAGGGAAGAATCCTACAATGAGCAGTTCTTC. Its translation is CASSHYREESYNEQFF.

V usage is TRBV7-9 and J usage is TRBJ2-5; TRBD1 aligns across 7 bases. Germline values: CDR1 SEHNR, CDR2 FQNEAQ (reference sequence). The CDR3 contains 15 residues. The ends lost 7 bases at V and 5 bases at J; junction bases unmatched: 13. This chain's CDR3 is CASIRAIGGGETQYF. For the CDR3, the DNA is TGTGCCAGCATCAGGGCGATAGGGGGCGGGGAGACCCAGTACTTC. The full variable domain, in which reference TRBV7-9 and TRBJ2-5 provide the parts outside the CDR3, is DTGVSQNPRHKITKRGQNVTFRCDPISEHNRLYWYRQTLGQGPEFLTYFQNEAQLEKSRLLSDRFSAERPKGSFSTLEIQRTEQGDSAMYLCASIRAIGGGETQYFGPGTRLLVL.

The chain combines TRBV28 with TRBJ1-2; 8 positions match TRBD1. This CDR3 contains 14 residues. Germline-derived CDR1 and CDR2 are MDHEN and SYDVKM. The V gene end was trimmed by 5 bases and the J gene end by 4 bases; junction bases not matched to a gene: 6. This chain's CDR3 is CASSRTGRVYGYTF. In DNA, the CDR3 is TGTGCCAGCAGTCGGACAGGGAGGGTCTATGGCTACACCTTC.

The chain combines TRBV2 with TRBJ2-5; a possible D gene is TRBD2 (6 bases). Germline V gives CDR1 SNHLY, CDR2 FYNNEI. The CDR3 totals 14 residues. V dropped 5 bases and J dropped 5 bases, with 15 bases sitting between them. This CDR3 is CASSTRTTGETQYF. CDR3 bases: TGTGCCAGCAGTACCCGGACTACCGGGGAGACCCAGTACTTC.